This TCR beta chain is drawn from a study of cytomegalovirus exposure and HLA in healthy donors. Study outcomes and limitations: CMV serostatus was the only recorded immune exposure for donors.

The J segment lost 2 bases and the V segment lost 5 bases, leaving 8 bases of the junction unmatched. CDR1 is MGHRA and CDR2 is YSYEKL in the germline V gene. This CDR3 is built from 17 residues. The PCR employed 60 Vbeta primers together with 13 Jbeta primers. The assay was immunoSEQ multiplex PCR, and TCRdb's table has in-frame clones only and misses some. There are some 120,000 clones in the sample; 75% to 85% occur only once, and 3.5% to 4.5% lies in the top ten. Regarding this clone: What it binds is not known.

Sequencing was carried out using PBMCs. The J gene is TRBJ2-6, the V gene TRBV4-1; 8 nucleotides align to TRBD2. The receptor comes from a young man in good health and CMV-seropositive. CDR3 region: CASSIRGGYAGANVLTF. The CDR3 nucleotides are TGCGCCAGCAGCATCCGGGGGGGGTACGCTGGGGCCAACGTCCTGACTTTC.